Here is one T cell receptor (beta chain) with its context. Its antigen is not known. The data belong to a study of cytomegalovirus exposure and HLA in healthy donors. The CDR3 consists of 12 residues. Germline V gene lookup returns CDR1 SGHAT and CDR2 FQNNGV. Trimming took 5 bases from V and 13 from J, leaving 14 bases between them. Study findings and constraints: Analysis was carried out at a later point, and it linked a missense DCLRE1C variant to TCR beta V- and J-gene trimming. A cluster of highly shared sequence variants was likely a sequencing artifact. Among the most significant clusters, several appeared linked to common viral pathogens in a later analysis.

PCR primers comprised 60 Vbeta and 13 Jbeta primers. Sequenced by immunoSEQ multiplex PCR; TCRdb stores in-frame clones only, minus some. In the table there are some 190,000 clones, roughly 81% of which are singletons. The V gene is TRBV11-2, the J gene TRBJ2-2; D gene ambiguous. This TCR was recovered from a woman in her twenties or thirties in good health and CMV-seropositive. Sequencing input: PBMCs. The CDR3 spells CASSPSPQWLFF. CDR3 DNA sequence: TGTGCCAGCAGCCCCTCCCCCCAGTGGCTGTTTTTT.